A single sample gave rise to the 7 T cell receptor beta chains below, sequenced in a study of human T cells and chemical hapten exposure. TCRdb reprocessed the RACE reads via MiXCR and lists one record per CDR3 protein. The repertoire includes some 52,000 distinct CDR3 sequences, 9.9% of them detected once, and roughly 15% sits in the top ten. Time point described: patch test 3, about 24 weeks after DPC sensitization. The treatment: therapeutic diphenylcyclopropenone sensitization with weekly scalp DPC. The starting material was whole blood, obtained in connection with sensitization to the hapten diphenylcyclopropenone (DPC). Receptors were obtained from a woman aged 40 to 50 with alopecia areata. Some clones in this sample may be carry-over from other donors' samples.

The chain employs TRBV9 and TRBJ1-4; unclear D gene. V dropped 0 bases and J dropped 0 bases, with 6 bases sitting between them. Germline V gives CDR1 SGDLS, CDR2 YYNGEE. This CDR3 comprises 15 residues. In DNA form, the CDR3 reads TGTGCCAGCAGCGTAGGTGGGACAACTAATGAAAAACTGTTTTTT. This translates into CASSVGGTTNEKLFF.

The chain couples TRBV6-2 or TRBV6-3 to TRBJ2-5; D uncertain. The CDR3 sequence is 13 residues long. Germline V lookup: CDR1 MNHEY, CDR2 SVGEGT. Trimming took 2 bases from V and 1 from J, leaving 5 bases between them. The CDR3 nucleotides are TGTGCCAGCAGTTACGCTAGCCAAGAGACCCAGTACTTC. Amino acid sequence: CASSYASQETQYF.

This clonotype was detected only a few times. V and J are TRBV4-1 and TRBJ2-7; D is possibly TRBD1 or TRBD2 (5 bases each). The CDR3 runs 14 residues. The V end lost 1 base, the J end lost 3 bases, and 10 bases lay between the germline ends. Germline CDR1 MGHRA, CDR2 YSYEKL. CDR3 loop: CASSQGEQGYEQYF. In DNA, the CDR3 is TGCGCCAGCAGCCAAGGGGAGCAGGGCTACGAGCAGTACTTC.

This clonotype was recorded many times. This rearrangement joins TRBV29-1 to TRBJ1-1; D perhaps matches TRBD1 (5 bases). CDR1 is SQVTM and CDR2 is ANQGSEA in the germline V gene. V was shortened by 3 bases and J by 1 base, with 9 bases between the two germline ends. The CDR3 totals 13 residues. The CDR3 protein is CSVELRGNTEAFF. DNA of the CDR3: TGCAGCGTTGAGTTAAGGGGGAACACTGAAGCTTTCTTT. The variable domain in full, completed from reference TRBV29-1 and TRBJ1-1, reads SAVISQKPSRDICQRGTSLTIQCQVDSQVTMMFWYRQQPGQSLTLIATANQGSEATYESGFVIDKFPISRPNLTFSTLTVSNMSPEDSSIYLCSVELRGNTEAFFGQGTRLTVV.

This chain connects TRBV12-3 or TRBV12-4 to TRBJ2-1; perhaps TRBD2 as D (6 bases). The V gene lost 4 bases and the J gene lost 3 bases, with 16 bases spanning the gap. The CDR3 runs to 16 residues. The CDR3 sequence is CASSSVAGYLYNEQFF. DNA for the CDR3: TGTGCCAGCAGTTCCGTCGCGGGGTATCTCTACAATGAGCAGTTCTTC.

J is TRBJ1-1 and V is TRBV2, with 9 bases lining up with TRBD1. There are 16 residues in the CDR3. Per germline, CDR1 SNHLY and CDR2 FYNNEI. J lost 0 bases, V lost 6 bases, and 8 bases had no gene match. This CDR3 reads CASSLFGTGMNTEAFF. CDR3 nucleotide sequence: TGTGCCAGCAGCCTATTTGGGACAGGGATGAACACTGAAGCTTTCTTT.

This clonotype was picked up a small number of times. V is TRBV12-3 or TRBV12-4 and J is TRBJ1-1; tentatively, D is TRBD1 (6 bases). With 6 bases removed from V and 8 bases from J, the gap between germline ends came to 19 bases. This CDR3 is built from 14 residues. The CDR3, as DNA: TGTGCCAGCAGACCGACAGGCCAGCGCCCAGAAGCTTTCTTT. This translates into CASRPTGQRPEAFF.